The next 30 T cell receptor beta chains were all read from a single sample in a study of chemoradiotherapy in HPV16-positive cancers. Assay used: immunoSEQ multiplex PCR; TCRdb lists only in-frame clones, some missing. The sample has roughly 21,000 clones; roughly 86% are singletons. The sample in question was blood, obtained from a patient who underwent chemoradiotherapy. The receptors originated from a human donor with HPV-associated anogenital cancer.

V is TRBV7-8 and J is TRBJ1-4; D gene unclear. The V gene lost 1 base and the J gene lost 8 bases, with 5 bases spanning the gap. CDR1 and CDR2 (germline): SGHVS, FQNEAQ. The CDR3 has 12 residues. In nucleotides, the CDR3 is TGTGCCAGCAGCTTAGTGCGAGAAAAACTGTTTTTT. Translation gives CASSLVREKLFF.

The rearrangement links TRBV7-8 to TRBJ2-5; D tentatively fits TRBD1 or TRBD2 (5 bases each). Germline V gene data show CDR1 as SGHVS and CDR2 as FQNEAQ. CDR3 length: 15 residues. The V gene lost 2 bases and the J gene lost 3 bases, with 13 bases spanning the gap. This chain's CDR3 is CASSLMGEGKETQYF. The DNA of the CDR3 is TGTGCCAGCAGCTTAATGGGAGAGGGGAAAGAGACCCAGTACTTC.

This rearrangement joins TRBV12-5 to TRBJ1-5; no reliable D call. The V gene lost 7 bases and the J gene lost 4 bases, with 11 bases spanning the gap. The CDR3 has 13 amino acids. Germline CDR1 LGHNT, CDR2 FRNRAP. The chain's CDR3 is CASAAGLNQPQHF. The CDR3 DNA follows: TGTGCTAGTGCCGCGGGTCTTAATCAGCCCCAGCATTTT.

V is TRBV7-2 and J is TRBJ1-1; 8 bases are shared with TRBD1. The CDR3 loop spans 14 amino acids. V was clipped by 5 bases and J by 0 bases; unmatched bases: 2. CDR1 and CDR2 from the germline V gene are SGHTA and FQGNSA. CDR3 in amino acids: CASSRQGMNTEAFF. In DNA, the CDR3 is TGTGCCAGCAGCCGACAGGGGATGAACACTGAAGCTTTCTTT.

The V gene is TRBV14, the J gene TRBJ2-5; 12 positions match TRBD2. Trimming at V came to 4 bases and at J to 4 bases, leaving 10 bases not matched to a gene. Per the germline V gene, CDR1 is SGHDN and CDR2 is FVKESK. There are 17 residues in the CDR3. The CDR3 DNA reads TGTGCCAGCAGCCCCTTCCGACTAGCGGGAGTCGGAGAGACCCAGTACTTC. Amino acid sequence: CASSPFRLAGVGETQYF.

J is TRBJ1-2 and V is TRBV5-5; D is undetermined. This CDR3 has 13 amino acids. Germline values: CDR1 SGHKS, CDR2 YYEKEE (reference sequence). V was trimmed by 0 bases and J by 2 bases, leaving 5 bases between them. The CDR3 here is CASSLVLNYGYTF. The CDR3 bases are TGTGCCAGCAGCTTGGTCCTAAACTATGGCTACACCTTC.

CDR3 nucleotides: TGTGCCATCAGTGAAAAAACCAGGGGAAATGAGCAGTTCTTC. Translation: CAISEKTRGNEQFF. The V and J genes are TRBV10-3 and TRBJ2-1, with TRBD1 as a possible D gene (6 bases). This CDR3 is 14 amino acids long. V lost 3 bases and J 7 bases, leaving 13 bases between the germline ends. Germline-derived CDR1 and CDR2 are ENHRY and SYGVKD.

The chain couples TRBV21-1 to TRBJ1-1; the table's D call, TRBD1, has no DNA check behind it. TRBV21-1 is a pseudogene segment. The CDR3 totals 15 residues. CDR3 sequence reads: CASSLSGTGNTEAFF. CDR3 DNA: TGTGCCAGCAGCTTATCCGGGACAGGGAACACTGAAGCTTTCTTT.

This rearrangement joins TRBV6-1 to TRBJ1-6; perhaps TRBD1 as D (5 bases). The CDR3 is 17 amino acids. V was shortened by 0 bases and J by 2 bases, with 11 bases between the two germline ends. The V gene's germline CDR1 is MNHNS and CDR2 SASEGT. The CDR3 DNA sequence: TGTGCCAGCAGTGAAGCTATCCAGGGTGCCTATAATTCACCCCTCCACTTT. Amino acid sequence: CASSEAIQGAYNSPLHF.

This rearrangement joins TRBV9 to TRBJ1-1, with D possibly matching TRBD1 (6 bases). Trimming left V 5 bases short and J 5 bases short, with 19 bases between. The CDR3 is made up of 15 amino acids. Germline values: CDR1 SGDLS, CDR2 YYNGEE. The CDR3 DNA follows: TGTGCCAGCAGTTATGGGGCCAGGGGTGGTACTGAAGCTTTCTTT. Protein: CASSYGARGGTEAFF.

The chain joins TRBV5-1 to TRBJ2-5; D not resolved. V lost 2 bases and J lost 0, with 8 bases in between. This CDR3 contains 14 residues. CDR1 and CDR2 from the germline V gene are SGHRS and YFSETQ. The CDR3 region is CASSLGNDQETQYF. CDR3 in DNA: TGCGCCAGCAGCTTAGGGAACGACCAAGAGACCCAGTACTTC.

CDR3 loop: CAWSHTDRGLNQPQHF. CDR3 nucleotides: TGTGCCTGGAGTCACACGGACAGGGGCCTCAATCAGCCCCAGCATTTT. The genes are TRBV30 and TRBJ1-5; the match to TRBD1 covers 9 bases. CDR3 length equals 16 residues. V shed 2 bases, J shed 3 bases, and the junction held 8 bases outside the gene matches. The germline V gene encodes CDR1 GTSNPN and CDR2 SVGIG (reference sequence).

This CDR3 is CASSVAASAGANVLTF. CDR3 in DNA: TGTGCCAGCAGCGTAGCCGCCTCGGCCGGGGCCAACGTCCTGACTTTC. The V gene is TRBV9, the J gene TRBJ2-6; D uncertain. The length of the CDR3 is 16 residues. V was clipped by 0 bases and J by 4 bases, with 11 bases between them. The germline gives CDR1 SGDLS, CDR2 YYNGEE.

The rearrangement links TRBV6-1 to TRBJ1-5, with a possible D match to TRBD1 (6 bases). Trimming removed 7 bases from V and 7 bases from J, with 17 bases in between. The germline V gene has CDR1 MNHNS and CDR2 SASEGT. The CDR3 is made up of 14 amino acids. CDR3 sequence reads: CASTSRGAEQPQHF. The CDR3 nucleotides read TGTGCCAGCACCTCGAGGGGGGCTGAACAGCCCCAGCATTTT.

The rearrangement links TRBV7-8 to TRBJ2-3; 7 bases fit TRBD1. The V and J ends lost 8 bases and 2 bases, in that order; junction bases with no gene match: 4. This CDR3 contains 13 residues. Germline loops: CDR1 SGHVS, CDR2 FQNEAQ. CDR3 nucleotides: TGTGCCAGCTCAGGACAGGCCACAGATACGCAGTATTTT. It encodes CASSGQATDTQYF.

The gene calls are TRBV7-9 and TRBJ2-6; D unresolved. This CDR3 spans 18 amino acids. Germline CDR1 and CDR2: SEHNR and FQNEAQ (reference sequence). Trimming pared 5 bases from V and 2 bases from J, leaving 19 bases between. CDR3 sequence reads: CASSPVTWARAGANVLTF. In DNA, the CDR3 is TGTGCCAGCAGCCCGGTGACATGGGCCCGGGCTGGGGCCAACGTCCTGACTTTC.

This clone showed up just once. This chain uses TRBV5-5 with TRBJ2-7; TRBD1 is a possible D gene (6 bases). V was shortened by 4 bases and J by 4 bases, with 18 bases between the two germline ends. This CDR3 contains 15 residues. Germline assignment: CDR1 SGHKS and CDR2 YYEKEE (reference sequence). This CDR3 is CASSVQGSHLYEQYF. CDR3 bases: TGTGCCAGCAGCGTTCAGGGGTCCCACCTATACGAGCAGTACTTC.

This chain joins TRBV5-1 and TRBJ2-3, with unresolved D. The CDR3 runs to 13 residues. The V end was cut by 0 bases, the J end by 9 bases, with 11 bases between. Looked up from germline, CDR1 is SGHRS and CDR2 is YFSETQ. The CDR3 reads CASSLAGARTQYF. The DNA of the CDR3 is TGCGCCAGCAGCTTGGCGGGTGCTAGGACGCAGTATTTT.

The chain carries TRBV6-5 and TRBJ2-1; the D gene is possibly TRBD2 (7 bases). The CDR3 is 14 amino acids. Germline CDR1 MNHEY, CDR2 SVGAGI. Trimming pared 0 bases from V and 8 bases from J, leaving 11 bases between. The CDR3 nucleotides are TGTGCCAGCAGTTACTCGAGGGGGAGGGATGAGCAGTTCTTC. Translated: CASSYSRGRDEQFF.

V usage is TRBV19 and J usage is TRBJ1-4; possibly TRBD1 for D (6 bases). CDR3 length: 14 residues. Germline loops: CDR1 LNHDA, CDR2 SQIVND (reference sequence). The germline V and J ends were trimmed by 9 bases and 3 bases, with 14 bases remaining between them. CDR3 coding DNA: TGTGCCAGCACCCGGGACAAAGCTAATGAAAAACTGTTTTTT. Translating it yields CASTRDKANEKLFF.

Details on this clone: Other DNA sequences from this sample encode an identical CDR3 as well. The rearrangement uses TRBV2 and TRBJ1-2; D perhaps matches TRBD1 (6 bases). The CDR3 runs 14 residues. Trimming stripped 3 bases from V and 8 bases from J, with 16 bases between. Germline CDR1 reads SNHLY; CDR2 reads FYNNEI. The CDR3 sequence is CASSDLGGRGGYTF. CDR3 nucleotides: TGTGCCAGCAGTGATTTGGGGGGGCGGGGCGGCTACACCTTC.

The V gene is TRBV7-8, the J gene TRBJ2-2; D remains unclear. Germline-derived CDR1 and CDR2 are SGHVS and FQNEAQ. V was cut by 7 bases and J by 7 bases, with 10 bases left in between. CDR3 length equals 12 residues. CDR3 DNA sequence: TGTGCCAGCACTTTTATGAACGGGGAGCTGTTTTTT. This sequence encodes CASTFMNGELFF.

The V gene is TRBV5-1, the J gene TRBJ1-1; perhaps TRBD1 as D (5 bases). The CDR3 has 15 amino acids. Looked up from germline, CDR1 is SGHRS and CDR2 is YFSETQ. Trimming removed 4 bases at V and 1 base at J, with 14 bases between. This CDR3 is CASSRGTGGNTEAFF. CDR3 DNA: TGCGCCAGCAGCCGGGGAACAGGAGGGAACACTGAAGCTTTCTTT. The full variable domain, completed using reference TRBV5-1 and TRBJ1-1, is KAGVTQTPRYLIKTRGQQVTLSCSPISGHRSVSWYQQTPGQGLQFLFEYFSETQRNKGNFPGRFSGRQFSNSRSEMNVSTLELGDSALYLCASSRGTGGNTEAFFGQGTRLTVV.

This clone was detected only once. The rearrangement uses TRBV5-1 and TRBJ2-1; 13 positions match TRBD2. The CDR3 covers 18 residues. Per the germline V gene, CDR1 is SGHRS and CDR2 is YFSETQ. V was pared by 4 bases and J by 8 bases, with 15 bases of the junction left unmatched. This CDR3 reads CASSPGTGVTSGRYEQFF. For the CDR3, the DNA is TGCGCCAGCAGCCCCGGGACAGGGGTGACTAGCGGGAGGTATGAGCAGTTCTTC. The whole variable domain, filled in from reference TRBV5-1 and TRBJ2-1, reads KAGVTQTPRYLIKTRGQQVTLSCSPISGHRSVSWYQQTPGQGLQFLFEYFSETQRNKGNFPGRFSGRQFSNSRSEMNVSTLELGDSALYLCASSPGTGVTSGRYEQFFGPGTRLTVL.

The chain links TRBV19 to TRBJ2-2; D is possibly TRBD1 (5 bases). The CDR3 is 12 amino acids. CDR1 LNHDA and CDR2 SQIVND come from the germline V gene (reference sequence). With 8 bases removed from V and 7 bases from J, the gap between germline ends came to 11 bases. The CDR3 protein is CASGPRGGELFF. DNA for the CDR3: TGTGCCAGTGGTCCTAGGGGCGGGGAGCTGTTTTTT.

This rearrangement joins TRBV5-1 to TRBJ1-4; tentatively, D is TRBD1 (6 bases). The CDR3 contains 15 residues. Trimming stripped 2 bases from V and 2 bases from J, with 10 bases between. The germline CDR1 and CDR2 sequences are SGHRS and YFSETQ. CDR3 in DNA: TGCGCCAGCAGCTTTACAGGGTTGACTAATGAAAAACTGTTTTTT. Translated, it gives CASSFTGLTNEKLFF.

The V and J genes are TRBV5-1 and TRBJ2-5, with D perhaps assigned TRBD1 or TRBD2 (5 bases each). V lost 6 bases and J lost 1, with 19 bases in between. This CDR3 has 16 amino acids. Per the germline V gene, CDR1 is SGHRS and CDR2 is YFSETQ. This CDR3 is CASTAPSGTPQETQYF. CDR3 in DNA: TGCGCCAGCACCGCGCCCTCCGGGACGCCCCAAGAGACCCAGTACTTC.

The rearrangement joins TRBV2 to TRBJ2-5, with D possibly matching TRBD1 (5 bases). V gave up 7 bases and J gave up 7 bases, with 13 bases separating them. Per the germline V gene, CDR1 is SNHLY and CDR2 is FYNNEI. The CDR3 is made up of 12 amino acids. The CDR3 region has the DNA TGTGCCAGCACTCCTCTCCAGGGGACCCAGTACTTC. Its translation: CASTPLQGTQYF.

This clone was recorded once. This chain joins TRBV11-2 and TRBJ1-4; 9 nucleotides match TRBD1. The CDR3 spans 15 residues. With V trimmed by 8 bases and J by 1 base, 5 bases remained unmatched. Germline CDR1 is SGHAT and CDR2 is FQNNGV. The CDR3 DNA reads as TGTGCCAGCCGCGGGACAGGGCGAACTAATGAAAAACTGTTTTTT. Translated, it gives CASRGTGRTNEKLFF.

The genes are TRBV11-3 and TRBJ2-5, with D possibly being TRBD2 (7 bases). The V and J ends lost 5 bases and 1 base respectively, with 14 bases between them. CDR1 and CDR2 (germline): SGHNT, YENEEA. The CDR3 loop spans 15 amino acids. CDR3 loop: CASSASGGPQETQYF. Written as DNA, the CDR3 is TGTGCCAGCAGCGCCTCGGGGGGCCCCCAAGAGACCCAGTACTTC.